This is a list of T cell receptor beta chains from one sample in a study of OX40 agonist ivuxolimab in advanced cancers. Some clones are missing from TCRdb's copy, which holds only in-frame ones; the method was immunoSEQ multiplex PCR. Of 71,000 or so clones listed, about 88% were seen once; the top ten hold approximately 1.1%. The input for sequencing was CD4+ or CD8+ T cells sorted from blood, taken in a trial of the OX40 agonist ivuxolimab. These receptors all stem from an adult with an advanced solid tumor such as melanoma, head and neck, liver or kidney cancer. Each CDR3 is given with its conserved first and last residue. D genes are given only for firm matches. The size field is filled for only some rows; it gives once, few, many or a size class.

d_gene: TRBD1
j_gene: TRBJ2-7
v_gene: TRBV29-1
abundance: NA
CDR3nt: TGCAGCGTTCAGGGACAGGGCAACGAGCAGTACTTC
CDR3aa: CSVQGQGNEQYF

d_gene: NA
j_gene: TRBJ1-1
v_gene: TRBV25-1
abundance: NA
CDR3nt: TGTGCCAGCTCGGCCGGGACCCCGAACACTGAAGCTTTCTTT
CDR3aa: CASSAGTPNTEAFF

d_gene: NA
j_gene: TRBJ1-5
v_gene: TRBV28
abundance: NA
CDR3nt: TGTGCCAGCAGTTTATGGGTAGGGGGGATCAATCAGCCCCAGCATTTT
CDR3aa: CASSLWVGGINQPQHF

d_gene: NA
j_gene: TRBJ1-1
v_gene: TRBV6-6
abundance: NA
CDR3nt: TGTGCCAGCAGTTACTCGACGCGGATCTCGGCTTTCTTT
CDR3aa: CASSYSTRISAFF

d_gene: NA
j_gene: TRBJ2-7
v_gene: TRBV28
abundance: NA
CDR3nt: TGTGCCAGCAGTCATCCTAGCGCTCATTCCTCCTACGAGCAGTACTTC
CDR3aa: CASSHPSAHSSYEQYF

d_gene: NA
j_gene: TRBJ2-5
v_gene: TRBV5-1
abundance: NA
CDR3nt: TGCGCCAGCAGCTTAATGAACAGACTAAGGGAGACCCAGTACTTC
CDR3aa: CASSLMNRLRETQYF

d_gene: TRBD1
j_gene: TRBJ2-1
v_gene: TRBV7-9
abundance: NA
CDR3nt: TGTGCCAGCAGCAAACCGGGACAGGGCAACAATGAGCAGTTCTTC
CDR3aa: CASSKPGQGNNEQFF

d_gene: NA
j_gene: TRBJ1-2
v_gene: TRBV30
abundance: few
CDR3nt: TGTGCCTGGAGCCGGAAACTCTATGGCTACACCTTC
CDR3aa: CAWSRKLYGYTF

d_gene: TRBD1
j_gene: TRBJ2-7
v_gene: TRBV29-1
abundance: NA
CDR3nt: TGCAGCGTTGGGACAGGCTACGAGCAGTACTTC
CDR3aa: CSVGTGYEQYF

d_gene: NA
j_gene: TRBJ2-5
v_gene: TRBV2
abundance: NA
CDR3nt: TGTGCCAGCAGTGGGGTGGTGGAGACCCAGTACTTC
CDR3aa: CASSGVVETQYF

d_gene: NA
j_gene: TRBJ2-6
v_gene: TRBV6-6
abundance: NA
CDR3nt: TGTGCCAGCAGTCGAACTTCAGGCTCTGGGGCCAACGTCCTGACTTTC
CDR3aa: CASSRTSGSGANVLTF

d_gene: NA
j_gene: TRBJ2-7
v_gene: TRBV6-4
abundance: NA
CDR3nt: TGTGCCAGCGGAGCCAACTCCTACGAGCAGTACTTC
CDR3aa: CASGANSYEQYF

d_gene: TRBD2
j_gene: TRBJ2-7
v_gene: TRBV19
abundance: NA
CDR3nt: TGTGCCAGTAGTAGTGGACTAGCGGGATACGAGCAGTACTTC
CDR3aa: CASSSGLAGYEQYF

d_gene: NA
j_gene: TRBJ2-1
v_gene: TRBV7-3
abundance: NA
CDR3nt: TGTGCCAGCAGCTCCGAACCCAGCGCCCTACCCTCCAATGAGCAGTTCTTC
CDR3aa: CASSSEPSALPSNEQFF

d_gene: NA
j_gene: TRBJ1-6
v_gene: TRBV27
abundance: NA
CDR3nt: TGTGCCAGCAGGACCTCTACTGGACCCCTCCACTTT
CDR3aa: CASRTSTGPLHF

d_gene: NA
j_gene: TRBJ2-7
v_gene: TRBV6-5
abundance: NA
CDR3nt: TGTGCCAGCGGACGCTTCGGATACTACGAGCAGTACTTC
CDR3aa: CASGRFGYYEQYF

d_gene: NA
j_gene: TRBJ1-6
v_gene: TRBV7-2
abundance: once
CDR3nt: TGTGCCAGCAGCTTAGTACGGACCGACCATAATTCACCCCTCCACTTT
CDR3aa: CASSLVRTDHNSPLHF

d_gene: NA
j_gene: TRBJ1-4
v_gene: TRBV2
abundance: NA
CDR3nt: TGTGCCAGCAGGGACACAACTAATGAAAAACTGTTTTTT
CDR3aa: CASRDTTNEKLFF

d_gene: TRBD2
j_gene: TRBJ2-7
v_gene: TRBV11-2
abundance: NA
CDR3nt: TGTGCCAGCAGCTTGGATCTAGCGGGAGGGCGATACGAGCAGTACTTC
CDR3aa: CASSLDLAGGRYEQYF

d_gene: NA
j_gene: TRBJ1-1
v_gene: TRBV6-5
abundance: NA
CDR3nt: TGTGCCAGCAGTTACTCATCGGGGGACACTGAAGCTTTCTTT
CDR3aa: CASSYSSGDTEAFF

d_gene: NA
j_gene: TRBJ2-7
v_gene: TRBV7-2
abundance: NA
CDR3nt: TGTGCCAGCAGCTCGACAGGTCAATACACCTACGAGCAGTACTTC
CDR3aa: CASSSTGQYTYEQYF

d_gene: TRBD1
j_gene: TRBJ1-2
v_gene: TRBV13
abundance: NA
CDR3nt: TGTGCCAGCAGCACCCTCGACAGGGAATATGGCTACACCTTC
CDR3aa: CASSTLDREYGYTF

d_gene: NA
j_gene: TRBJ2-2
v_gene: TRBV7-8
abundance: once
CDR3nt: TGTGCCAGCAGCTTATACACTAGCCATCCCGGGGAGCTGTTTTTT
CDR3aa: CASSLYTSHPGELFF

d_gene: TRBD1
j_gene: TRBJ1-1
v_gene: TRBV19
abundance: NA
CDR3nt: TGTGCCAGTACCAACAGGGGGGCAAACACTGAAGCTTTCTTT
CDR3aa: CASTNRGANTEAFF

d_gene: NA
j_gene: TRBJ2-7
v_gene: TRBV6-1
abundance: once
CDR3nt: TGTGCCACGACGCTGGGTAGCAACGAGCAGTACTTC
CDR3aa: CATTLGSNEQYF

d_gene: NA
j_gene: TRBJ1-5
v_gene: TRBV30
abundance: NA
CDR3nt: TGTGCCTGGAGTGTACAGGGCAGTCAGCCCCAGCATTTT
CDR3aa: CAWSVQGSQPQHF

d_gene: NA
j_gene: TRBJ1-6
v_gene: TRBV19
abundance: NA
CDR3nt: TGTGCCAGTAGTGTCGACAGCTCCTATAATTCACCCCTCCACTTT
CDR3aa: CASSVDSSYNSPLHF

d_gene: NA
j_gene: TRBJ1-1
v_gene: TRBV29-1
abundance: NA
CDR3nt: TGCAGCGTTGATCCGAATGTGGCTTTCTTT
CDR3aa: CSVDPNVAFF

d_gene: TRBD2
j_gene: TRBJ2-2
v_gene: TRBV2
abundance: NA
CDR3nt: TGTGCCAGCAGTGAAACGCTAGCGGCCGGGGAGCTGTTTTTT
CDR3aa: CASSETLAAGELFF

d_gene: NA
j_gene: TRBJ2-1
v_gene: TRBV7-3
abundance: NA
CDR3nt: TGTGCCAGCAGCCAGGACACGTTCTCCTACAATGAGCAGTTCTTC
CDR3aa: CASSQDTFSYNEQFF

d_gene: NA
j_gene: TRBJ2-4
v_gene: TRBV28
abundance: NA
CDR3nt: TGTGCCAGCAGTCCGGGACAAGATCGAAACATTCAGTACTTC
CDR3aa: CASSPGQDRNIQYF

d_gene: NA
j_gene: TRBJ2-1
v_gene: TRBV18
abundance: few
CDR3nt: TGTGCCAGCTCTCTCGAAGGGACAACCTACAATGAGCAGTTCTTC
CDR3aa: CASSLEGTTYNEQFF

d_gene: NA
j_gene: TRBJ2-5
v_gene: TRBV5-1
abundance: NA
CDR3nt: TGCGCCAGCAGCTTGGACAGGGATGAGACCCAGTACTTC
CDR3aa: CASSLDRDETQYF

d_gene: NA
j_gene: TRBJ1-2
v_gene: TRBV7-9
abundance: NA
CDR3nt: TGTGCCAGCAGCCTAGGGGTCGAGGTCTTGGGATATGGCTACACCTTC
CDR3aa: CASSLGVEVLGYGYTF

d_gene: NA
j_gene: TRBJ1-5
v_gene: TRBV7-2
abundance: NA
CDR3nt: TGTGCCAGCAGCTTAGACAGGCCATCCAGCAATCAGCCCCAGCATTTT
CDR3aa: CASSLDRPSSNQPQHF